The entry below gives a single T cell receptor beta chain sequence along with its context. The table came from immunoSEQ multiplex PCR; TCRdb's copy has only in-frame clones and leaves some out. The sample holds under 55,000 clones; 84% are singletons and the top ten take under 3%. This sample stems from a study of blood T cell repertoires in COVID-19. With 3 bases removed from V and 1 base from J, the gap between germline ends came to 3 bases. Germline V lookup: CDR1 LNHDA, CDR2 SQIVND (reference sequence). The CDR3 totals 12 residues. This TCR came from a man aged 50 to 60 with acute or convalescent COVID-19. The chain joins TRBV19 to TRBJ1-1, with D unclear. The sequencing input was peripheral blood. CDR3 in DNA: TGTGCCAGTAGTATCAGGAACACTGAAGCTTTCTTT. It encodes CASSIRNTEAFF.